A selection of T cell receptor beta chains follows, all from one sample in a study of blood T cell repertoires in COVID-19. TCRdb's table, derived via immunoSEQ multiplex PCR, lists solely in-frame clones and lacks some. The table records approximately 230,000 clones, almost 85% of them present only once. The sample comprised PBMCs or T cells enriched from blood (not recorded which). These receptors all stem from a man in his forties who had recovered from COVID-19. Each CDR3 is given with its conserved first and last residue. The order of the fields is D gene, J gene, V gene, CDR3 DNA, CDR3 protein. A D gene is named only where the DNA matches it firmly.

TRBD1,TRBJ2-5,TRBV5-5,TGTGCCAGCAGCACTCCTAAGGGGGCCCTAGAGACCCAGTACTTC,CASSTPKGALETQYF
TRBD1,TRBJ1-5,TRBV18,TGTGCCAGCTCATCGACAGGGTTAGATCAGCCCCAGCATTTT,CASSSTGLDQPQHF
TRBD2,TRBJ2-2,TRBV7-2,TGTGCCAGCAGCGCAAAGCGGGGGAGCACCGGGGAGCTGTTTTTT,CASSAKRGSTGELFF
NA,TRBJ1-2,TRBV7-3,TGTGCCAGCAGCTCCGGTGGGGCAGGTGGCTACACCTTC,CASSSGGAGGYTF
TRBD1,TRBJ2-5,TRBV5-1,TGCGCCAGCAGCTTGGGGGACAGGGCTGGAGAGACCCAGTACTTC,CASSLGDRAGETQYF
NA,TRBJ1-5,TRBV6-1,TGTGCCAGCAGTGAGGGGGTTGGGACAACCCAGCATTTT,CASSEGVGTTQHF
NA,TRBJ2-2,TRBV7-9,TGTGCCAGCAGACCCTCCCGGGGTGTGAACACCGGGGAGCTGTTTTTT,CASRPSRGVNTGELFF
TRBD1,TRBJ1-1,TRBV19,TGTGCCAGTAGTCAGGGACAGGGACTCACTGAAGCTTTCTTT,CASSQGQGLTEAFF
NA,TRBJ1-4,TRBV5-4,TGTGCCAGCAGCTTTTCCGGGAGGGATGAAAAACTGTTTTTT,CASSFSGRDEKLFF
NA,TRBJ2-6,TRBV11-3,TGTGCCAGCAGCTCCGGAACAGGCCTTGACGGGGCCAACGTCCTGACTTTC,CASSSGTGLDGANVLTF
TRBD1,TRBJ2-5,TRBV7-3,TGTGCCAGCAGCCCCGGGGACAGGGGAAGGGAGACCCAGTACTTC,CASSPGDRGRETQYF
NA,TRBJ1-5,TRBV9,TGTGCCAGCAGCGTAGGGGGAGGGGCTGGACAGCCCCAGCATTTT,CASSVGGGAGQPQHF
NA,TRBJ2-1,TRBV9,TGTGCCAGCAGCCCACTTCTCCTCAGAGGGTACAATGAGCAGTTCTTC,CASSPLLLRGYNEQFF
TRBD1,TRBJ1-5,TRBV19,TGTGCCAGTAGTAGCGCTGGGACAGGGTTAGCTCAGCCCCAGCATTTT,CASSSAGTGLAQPQHF
TRBD1,TRBJ1-4,TRBV30,TGTGCCTGGATGACAGGGGGCTTTGCTAATGAAAAACTGTTTTTT,CAWMTGGFANEKLFF
NA,TRBJ1-2,TRBV28,TGTGCCAGCAGGTCACCTAGGGAGGGCATCGGGTATGGCTACACCTTC,CASRSPREGIGYGYTF
NA,TRBJ2-3,TRBV30,TGTGCCTGGAGTGGGGGCAGGGCTACAGATACGCAGTATTTT,CAWSGGRATDTQYF
TRBD1,TRBJ1-6,TRBV5-1,TGCGCCAGCAGCTTGGCCGGGACAGGGGAATCACCCCTCCACTTT,CASSLAGTGESPLHF
TRBD1,TRBJ2-5,TRBV3-1/TRBV3-2,TGTGCCAGCAGCCAAGTGGGACAGGGCCAAGAGACCCAGTACTTC,CASSQVGQGQETQYF